The rows below give T cell receptor beta chains drawn from one sample of a study of blood T cells in healthy people across ages. TCRdb redid the calling of the 5' RACE reads with MiXCR, one entry per CDR3 protein. The sample lists about 640,000 distinct CDR3 sequences; about 43% were seen once. Sequencing used blood. The receptor source for this set is a man of 80 years or more in good health. Both conserved end residues are part of each CDR3. D genes are given only for firm matches. Clone size is shown for a subset of rows, as once, few, many or a class of expanded clone.

TRBV12-3/TRBV12-4	few	TRBJ2-3	15	-	CASRSEGGRTDTQYF	TGTGCCAGCAGATCGGAGGGGGGGCGCACAGATACGCAGTATTTT
TRBV4-2	-	TRBJ2-2	16	-	CASSQTRRGGTGELFF	TGTGCCAGCAGCCAAACGAGACGGGGAGGCACCGGGGAGCTGTTTTTT
TRBV6-5	few	TRBJ1-1	14	-	CASSRTGSNTEAFF	TGTGCCAGCAGTCGTACAGGGTCGAACACTGAAGCTTTCTTT
TRBV9	few	TRBJ2-3	16	TRBD2	CASSVLASGGADTQYF	TGTGCCAGCAGCGTATTGGCTAGCGGGGGGGCCGATACGCAGTATTTT
TRBV4-2	few	TRBJ1-2	16	TRBD1	CASSQDATGTNYGYTF	TGTGCCAGCAGCCAAGATGCGACAGGGACTAACTATGGCTACACCTTC
TRBV25-1	many	TRBJ1-4	16	-	CASSEYVGATNEKLFF	TGTGCCAGCAGTGAATATGTGGGGGCGACTAATGAAAAACTGTTTTTT
TRBV24-1	-	TRBJ2-3	15	TRBD1	CATSDSGQGIDTQYF	TGTGCCACCAGTGATTCGGGACAGGGGATAGATACGCAGTATTTT
TRBV9	few	TRBJ2-1	15	TRBD2	CASSVVSSGNSEQFF	TGTGCCAGCAGCGTAGTGAGTAGCGGGAATAGTGAGCAGTTCTTC
TRBV14	-	TRBJ2-1	16	TRBD1	CASSQAGTGWVNEQFF	TGTGCCAGCAGCCAAGCCGGGACAGGGTGGGTCAATGAGCAGTTCTTC
TRBV6-6	many	TRBJ1-5	15	-	CASTASNRRNQPQHF	TGTGCCAGCACCGCCAGTAACAGGCGCAATCAGCCCCAGCATTTT
TRBV3-1	-	TRBJ2-7	15	-	CASSQDPGLLYEQYF	TGTGCCAGCAGCCAAGATCCGGGGCTACTCTACGAGCAGTACTTC
TRBV7-3	few	TRBJ2-3	15	-	CASSFNSGVADTQYF	TGTGCCAGCAGCTTTAATTCGGGAGTCGCAGATACGCAGTATTTT
TRBV7-2	-	TRBJ2-5	16	TRBD2	CASSLRGLAVQETQYF	TGTGCCAGCAGCTTACGAGGACTAGCGGTGCAAGAGACCCAGTACTTC
TRBV6-2/TRBV6-3	few	TRBJ2-3	19	TRBD2	CASSPGLAGGPGVRDTQYF	TGTGCCAGCAGCCCGGGACTAGCGGGGGGGCCCGGTGTACGAGATACGCAGTATTTT
TRBV29-1	few	TRBJ2-5	12	TRBD1	CSVGQGTETQYF	TGCAGCGTTGGACAGGGTACAGAGACCCAGTACTTC
TRBV20-1	-	TRBJ2-7	15	TRBD1	CSARDLGQGAYEQYF	TGCAGTGCTAGAGATTTGGGACAGGGGGCCTACGAGCAGTACTTC
TRBV28	-	TRBJ2-3	13	-	CASSGGGHPRGYF	TGTGCCAGCAGTGGAGGGGGACATCCCCGTGGGTATTTT
TRBV6-1	-	TRBJ2-1	15	-	CASSLTDTPYNEQFF	TGTGCCAGCAGCCTTACAGACACTCCCTACAATGAGCAGTTCTTC
TRBV12-3/TRBV12-4	few	TRBJ1-1	14	-	CASSLDGGGTEAFF	TGTGCCAGCAGTTTAGACGGGGGAGGCACTGAAGCTTTCTTT
TRBV24-1	-	TRBJ2-1	13	-	CATSASVGGEQFF	TGTGCCACCAGTGCCTCCGTGGGGGGCGAGCAGTTCTTC
TRBV20-1	few	TRBJ2-7	15	TRBD2	CSAPGGAGGSYEQYF	TGCAGTGCTCCAGGAGGAGCGGGAGGCTCCTACGAGCAGTACTTC
TRBV2	-	TRBJ2-5	15	TRBD2	CASSDRRAGGNEQYF	TGTGCCAGCAGTGACCGGCGAGCCGGGGGGAATGAGCAGTACTTC
TRBV20-1	-	TRBJ2-3	15	TRBD2	CSARLAGGPTDTQYF	TGCAGTGCTAGACTAGCGGGGGGCCCCACAGATACGCAGTATTTT
TRBV7-9	few	TRBJ1-1	17	-	CASSLITDSYVNTEAFF	TGTGCCAGCAGCTTAATTACGGACAGCTATGTGAACACTGAAGCTTTCTTT
TRBV6-2/TRBV6-3	few	TRBJ2-7	16	TRBD1	CASSPLPGGISYEQYF	TGTGCCAGCAGTCCCCTTCCAGGGGGCATCTCCTACGAGCAGTACTTC
TRBV2	-	TRBJ2-3	16	-	CASSEGRLSGTDTQYF	TGTGCCAGCAGTGAGGGACGCCTGAGTGGCACAGATACGCAGTATTTT
TRBV4-3	-	TRBJ2-5	15	-	CASSQGALQVETQYF	TGCGCCAGCAGCCAAGGCGCTCTACAAGTAGAGACCCAGTACTTC
TRBV20-1	few	TRBJ2-5	12	-	CSAPTYQETQYF	TGCAGTGCCCCTACGTACCAAGAGACCCAGTACTTC
TRBV20-1	-	TRBJ2-7	14	-	CSAPPEGLTYEQYF	TGCAGTGCCCCCCCGGAAGGTCTCACCTACGAGCAGTACTTC
TRBV6-2/TRBV6-3	-	TRBJ2-4	19	TRBD1	CASSLVFMGADRGKNIQYF	TGTGCCAGCAGTTTGGTATTTATGGGGGCCGACAGGGGGAAAAACATTCAGTACTTC
TRBV3-1	many	TRBJ2-5	15	TRBD1	CASSHRTGFGETQYF	TGTGCCAGCAGCCACAGGACAGGGTTCGGAGAGACCCAGTACTTC
TRBV6-5	-	TRBJ2-3	14	-	CATRGARLSDTQYF	TGTGCCACCAGGGGGGCGAGACTTTCAGATACGCAGTATTTT